The rows below give T cell receptor beta chains drawn from one sample of a study of blood T cells in healthy people across ages. TCRdb re-analysed the 5' RACE reads in MiXCR, keeping a single row per CDR3 protein. The sample lists about 1.5 million distinct CDR3 sequences, around 40% occurring once. Material for sequencing was blood. All receptors derive from a woman in her late teens or twenties in good health. CDR3s include the opening cysteine and the closing phenylalanine or tryptophan. The D gene is left open where the match is weak. Clone size is shown for a subset of rows, as once, few, many or a class of expanded clone.

clone_size	d_call	v_call	j_call	cdr3_nt	cdr3_aa
NA	TRBD2	TRBV15	TRBJ2-1	TGTGCCACCAGAGAGCCGGGACTAGCGGTGTGCAATGAGCAGTTCTTC	CATREPGLAVCNEQFF
NA	NA	TRBV29-1	TRBJ1-4	TGCAGCGTTGAAGATTCTTCCGGGAGACTGTTTTTT	CSVEDSSGRLFF
NA	TRBD1	TRBV12-3/TRBV12-4	TRBJ2-7	TGTGCCAGCAGTTTAATCTCGGGACAGGCCTACGAGCAGTACTTC	CASSLISGQAYEQYF
NA	TRBD1	TRBV29-1	TRBJ1-1	TGCAGCGTTGAAGGTAGACAGGGTCGAACTGAAGCTTTCTTT	CSVEGRQGRTEAFF
NA	NA	TRBV12-3/TRBV12-4	TRBJ2-7	TGTGCCAGCAGTTACCCCAGGGCCCCCGAGCAGTACTTC	CASSYPRAPEQYF
NA	TRBD2	TRBV29-1	TRBJ2-7	TGCAGCGCCGTTGGCGGGGGCGAGCAGTACTTC	CSAVGGGEQYF
NA	NA	TRBV6-5	TRBJ2-7	TGCGCCAGCAGTGACGAGGCCCGAGCCTACGAGCAGTACTTC	CASSDEARAYEQYF
NA	NA	TRBV7-8	TRBJ1-2	TGTGCCAGCAGCCGACTCGGACAGCACTATGGCTACACCTTC	CASSRLGQHYGYTF
few	NA	TRBV12-3/TRBV12-4	TRBJ2-4	TGTGCCAGCAGTTCCGACCTATCCTCTCTAGCCAAAAACATTCAGTACTTC	CASSSDLSSLAKNIQYF
few	NA	TRBV12-3/TRBV12-4	TRBJ2-5	TGTGCCAGCAGTTTCGCGGGGGCGTCCGGAGAGACCCAGTACTTC	CASSFAGASGETQYF
few	NA	TRBV7-2	TRBJ2-3	TGTGCCAGCAGCTTTTGGGGGTCGTCGGATACGCAGTATTTT	CASSFWGSSDTQYF
few	TRBD1	TRBV5-5	TRBJ2-7	TGTGCCAGCAGCTTGCCGGGACAGATCTACGAGCAGTACTTC	CASSLPGQIYEQYF
NA	NA	TRBV27	TRBJ2-1	TGTGCCAGCAGCCCTACGACTAGCAATGAGCAGTTCTTC	CASSPTTSNEQFF
NA	NA	TRBV6-1	TRBJ1-5	TGTGCCAGCAGTGAAGCGCGAAGCAATCAGCCCCAGCATTTT	CASSEARSNQPQHF
NA	NA	TRBV9	TRBJ2-3	TGTGCCAGCAGCGTAGCCTCTGGCACTAGCACAGATACGCAGTATTTT	CASSVASGTSTDTQYF
few	NA	TRBV4-1	TRBJ1-2	TGCGCCAGCAGCCCAGGCTTAGGGAGCTATGGCTACACCTTC	CASSPGLGSYGYTF
NA	TRBD2	TRBV6-2/TRBV6-3	TRBJ2-2	TGTGCCAGCAGTCCGGGACTAGAAGCCGGGGAGCTGTTTTTT	CASSPGLEAGELFF
NA	NA	TRBV19	TRBJ2-3	TGTGCCAGTAGAGTGGGGGTGACAGATACGCAGTATTTT	CASRVGVTDTQYF
few	NA	TRBV27	TRBJ1-1	TGTGCCAGCGGCTACTATATGAACACTGAAGCTTTCTTT	CASGYYMNTEAFF
NA	TRBD1	TRBV29-1	TRBJ2-5	TGCAGCGTTCCTACCGGGACAGGGGGCGCCCCGAGGGAGACCCAGTACTTC	CSVPTGTGGAPRETQYF
NA	TRBD1	TRBV12-3/TRBV12-4	TRBJ1-2	TGTGCCAGCCATAGGAGACAGGGAATGACGTATGGCTACACCTTC	CASHRRQGMTYGYTF
NA	NA	TRBV10-3	TRBJ2-7	TGTGCCATCAGTGAGTCACGGAGGAACAGTCCTAAACCCAGCTCCTACGAGCAGTACTTC	CAISESRRNSPKPSSYEQYF
NA	TRBD2	TRBV20-1	TRBJ2-3	TGCAGTGCTACCACCCTAGGACTAGCGGGCACAGATACGCAGTATTTT	CSATTLGLAGTDTQYF
NA	NA	TRBV9	TRBJ2-6	TGTGCCGGCGGATACTCTGGGGCCAACGTCCTGACTTTC	CAGGYSGANVLTF
NA	TRBD2	TRBV6-5	TRBJ2-1	TGTGCCAGCAGTTCTCCGGGACTAGCGGGAGACCATGAGCAGTTCTTC	CASSSPGLAGDHEQFF
NA	NA	TRBV20-1	TRBJ2-1	TGCAGTGCTGGCTCAGGTGGGAGATCCTACAATGAGCAGTTCTTC	CSAGSGGRSYNEQFF
NA	TRBD2	TRBV7-8	TRBJ2-7	TGTGCCAGCAGCTTAGTGACCGGGAGGGCCCTCTACGAGCAGTACTTC	CASSLVTGRALYEQYF
NA	TRBD2	TRBV7-2	TRBJ2-5	TGTGCCAGCAGACCTAGCTCGGGAGGGTTCAATGAGCAGTACTTC	CASRPSSGGFNEQYF